The entry that follows covers one T cell receptor beta chain sequence. Random hexamers were used to reverse transcribe the RNA input (roughly 0.5 to 1 ug). One entry per CDR3 protein, called by TCRdb with MiXCR from the immunoSEQ multiplex PCR reads. Of tens of thousands of distinct CDR3 sequences listed, 94% were seen once; the top ten hold approximately 1%. Germline V lookup: CDR1 SGHDT, CDR2 YYEEEE. This CDR3 comprises 14 residues. V was pared by 0 bases and J by 3 bases, with 10 bases between. The data were taken from a study of CD8 T cells in Susac syndrome. This chain joins TRBV5-6 and TRBJ2-7, with D possibly matching TRBD1 (5 bases). The sequencing sample was made of CD8+ T cells from PBMCs. The source is a human donor with Susac syndrome. The CDR3 bases are TGTGCCAGCAGCTTGGGCGACAGAGGCTACGAGCAGTACTTC. Translating it yields CASSLGDRGYEQYF. Complete variable domain (other parts from reference TRBV5-6 and TRBJ2-7): DAGVTQSPTHLIKTRGQQVTLRCSPKSGHDTVSWYQQALGQGPQFIFQYYEEEERQRGNFPDRFSGHQFPNYSSELNVNALLLGDSALYLCASSLGDRGYEQYFGPGTRLTVT.